The clone carrying this T cell receptor (beta chain) was detected a few times. Its cognate antigen is unknown. The sample belongs to a study of T cells after yellow fever vaccination. Study-wide results and caveats: Post-booster reappearance was seen for most primary-vaccination clones (roughly 96% CD4, around 88% CD8).

In TCRdb, the 5' RACE reads were re-called with MiXCR into one record per CDR3 protein. The data hold hundreds of thousands of distinct CDR3 sequences, with about 12% observed a single time. Germline V gene lookup returns CDR1 SGHRS and CDR2 YFSETQ. The CDR3 sequence is 16 residues long. V lost 0 bases and J 7 bases, leaving 14 bases between the germline ends. This rearrangement joins TRBV5-1 to TRBJ1-6; D unresolved. This TCR was recovered from a man aged 30 to 39 who received the YFV17D yellow fever vaccine. The source was PBMCs, collected on the day of the yellow fever booster vaccination. DNA of the CDR3: TGCGCCAGCAGCTTGGGAGGAAACTCGGGCAATTCACCCCTCCACTTT. Translation gives CASSLGGNSGNSPLHF.